Sequencing of this T cell receptor (beta chain) was carried out in a study of blood T cell repertoires in COVID-19. On the study more broadly: COVID-19 samples, acute and convalescent, were from the United States, Italy and Spain.

Authors' data handling: Reference gene primer amplification gave nucleated cell count estimates. Sequencing used immunoSEQ multiplex PCR; TCRdb keeps in-frame clones, though not all of them. The V and J calls and clone size were taken over from that table, and D and trimming were inferred from the DNA. The data show more than 85,000 clones, 70% to 90% seen once. The germline V gene has CDR1 SGDLS and CDR2 YYNGEE. V lost 2 bases and J 2 bases, leaving 11 bases between the germline ends. The CDR3 totals 15 residues. The chain employs TRBV9 and TRBJ2-1, with a weak D call TRBD2 (6 bases). Sequenced sample: peripheral blood. The clonotype originates from a man aged 55 to 70 with acute or convalescent COVID-19. The CDR3 DNA follows: TGTGCCAGCAGCGTGGAGGGCGGGACCTACAATGAGCAGTTCTTC. Its translation: CASSVEGGTYNEQFF. The whole variable domain, remainder taken from reference TRBV9 and TRBJ2-1, is DSGVTQTPKHLITATGQRVTLRCSPRSGDLSVYWYQQSLDQGLQFLIQYYNGEERAKGNILERFSAQQFPDLHSELNLSSLELGDSALYFCASSVEGGTYNEQFFGPGTRLTVL.